Sequencing of this T cell receptor beta chain was carried out in a study of graft-versus-host responses after intestinal transplantation. Turning to the study itself: Transplants were multivisceral, liver-intestinal, or isolated intestinal. Induction with anti-thymocyte globulin, then tacrolimus and steroids for around three years, was given to all recipients.

The V end lost 0 bases, the J end lost 3 bases, and 5 bases lay between the germline ends. This CDR3 region has 14 residues. Germline loops: CDR1 MGHRA, CDR2 YSYEKL. In regard to this clone: Its antigen is not known.

Clones were read by immunoSEQ multiplex PCR, and TCRdb kept only the in-frame ones, dropping some. The top ten clones hold 0.23% of a sample with 45,000 to 60,000 clones, 85% to 95% of them seen once. General observations from the study: The marrow of recipients harbored GvH clones, and ileum or blood showed some of them first. Early declines in HvG clones that occurred post-transplant were associated with peak circulating GvH clone levels.

The TCR sequence derives from a human donor who was the organ donor for an intestinal transplant. The J gene is TRBJ2-2, the V gene TRBV4-1; D remains ambiguous. This sample comprised unstimulated CD8+ T cells sorted from spleen or lymph node cells, obtained before transplant. Here the CDR3 reads CASSQEQYTGELFF. In nucleotides, the CDR3 is TGCGCCAGCAGCCAAGAACAGTACACCGGGGAGCTGTTTTTT.